Shown below are 23 T cell receptor beta chains from a single sample sequenced in a study of blood T cells in healthy people across ages. The second PCR ran about 6 to 11 cycles with a sample-barcoded 5' primer and J-beta primers. Using its own MiXCR run on the 5' RACE reads, TCRdb lists one record per CDR3 protein. The sample records 920,000 or so distinct CDR3 sequences, 40% to 45% being singletons. The sequencing sample was made of blood. Receptor source: a woman in her sixties in good health.

This clonotype was counted a few times. This chain links TRBV7-3 with TRBJ1-1; D might be TRBD1 (6 bases). Trimming pared 4 bases from V and 5 bases from J, leaving 11 bases between. This CDR3 has 13 residues. CDR1 is SGHTA and CDR2 is FQGTGA in the germline V gene. In DNA form, the CDR3 reads TGTGCCAGCAGCTCTCGCAGGGGAACTGAAGCTTTCTTT. Its protein product is CASSSRRGTEAFF.

This chain links TRBV3-1 with TRBJ1-2; 10 bases align to TRBD1. The V segment lost 0 bases and the J segment 2 bases; nucleotides outside the gene matches: 6. This CDR3 region has 17 residues. Germline CDR1 and CDR2: LGHDT and YNNKEL (reference sequence). The CDR3, as DNA: TGTGCCAGCAGCCAAGAAACCCCGGACAGGGGGAACTATGGCTACACCTTC. As protein: CASSQETPDRGNYGYTF.

In this sample, this clonotype turned up many times. This sequence joins TRBV5-1 and TRBJ2-7; TRBD1 aligns across 7 bases. CDR1 is SGHRS and CDR2 is YFSETQ in the germline V gene. CDR3 length: 17 amino acids. Trimming cost V 4 bases and J 0 bases; bases outside gene matches: 13. CDR3 nucleotides: TGCGCCAGCAGCCCCTTTCAATTACAGGGGAGCTCCTACGAGCAGTACTTC. Amino acids: CASSPFQLQGSSYEQYF.

The chain employs TRBV7-9 and TRBJ1-4; the match to TRBD1 covers 7 bases. Trimming at V came to 5 bases and at J to 5 bases, leaving 8 bases not matched to a gene. The CDR3 contains 15 residues. CDR1 is SEHNR and CDR2 is FQNEAQ in the germline V gene (reference sequence). DNA for the CDR3: TGTGCCAGCAGCCCCTTACAGGGGCTAAATGAAAAACTGTTTTTT. Residues: CASSPLQGLNEKLFF. Full variable domain (outside the CDR3, taken from reference TRBV7-9 and TRBJ1-4): DTGVSQNPRHKITKRGQNVTFRCDPISEHNRLYWYRQTLGQGPEFLTYFQNEAQLEKSRLLSDRFSAERPKGSFSTLEIQRTEQGDSAMYLCASSPLQGLNEKLFFGSGTQLSVL.

The rearrangement links TRBV27 to TRBJ2-7; TRBD1 matches 10 bases. The V gene end was trimmed by 3 bases and the J gene end by 12 bases; junction bases not matched to a gene: 2. The length of the CDR3 is 11 residues. Per the germline V gene, CDR1 is MNHEY and CDR2 is SMNVEV (reference sequence). The CDR3 is CASSFGQGGYF. The CDR3 DNA reads as TGTGCCAGCAGTTTCGGACAGGGGGGGTACTTC.

This clonotype was counted only a few times. The chain joins TRBV11-2 to TRBJ2-5, with 7 bases lining up with TRBD1. CDR1 and CDR2 (germline): SGHAT, FQNNGV. Trimming removed 1 base from V and 5 bases from J; junction bases left unmatched: 10. CDR3 size: 16 residues. For the CDR3, the DNA is TGTGCCAGCAGCTTAGTCGAGGGCCTCAGGGGGGAGACCCAGTACTTC. Protein product: CASSLVEGLRGETQYF.

The chain links TRBV24-1 to TRBJ2-1, with 9 positions matching TRBD1. V trimming: 4 bases; J trimming: 4 bases; junction bases outside the gene matches: 7. There are 16 residues in the CDR3. Germline loops: CDR1 KGHDR, CDR2 SFDVKD. The CDR3 sequence is CATSDPGTGNYNEQFF. The CDR3 coding sequence is TGTGCCACCAGTGACCCCGGGACAGGGAATTACAATGAGCAGTTCTTC.

This clonotype was detected ten times or more. The chain has TRBV4-2 and TRBJ2-1; tentative D call: TRBD2 (6 bases). Germline assignment: CDR1 LGHNA and CDR2 YNFKEQ. Trimming removed 0 bases at V and 3 bases at J, with 9 bases between. The CDR3 has 15 amino acids. The CDR3 DNA reads TGTGCCAGCAGCCAAGATGGGGACTTCTACAATGAGCAGTTCTTC. Its translation is CASSQDGDFYNEQFF.

This clonotype was recorded at least ten times. CDR3 DNA sequence: TGTGCCAGCAGCCCTAGCGGGATCTCCTACGAGCAGTACTTC. The encoded protein is CASSPSGISYEQYF. This chain joins TRBV7-9 and TRBJ2-7, with TRBD2 identical over 9 bases. CDR3 length: 14 residues. Trimming at V came to 5 bases and at J to 0 bases, leaving 2 bases not matched to a gene. Germline CDR1 is SEHNR and CDR2 is FQNEAQ (reference sequence).

This clonotype was found a few times. The V gene is TRBV5-4, the J gene TRBJ1-6, with D perhaps TRBD1 (6 bases). Germline CDR1 reads SGHNT; CDR2 reads YYREEE (reference sequence). CDR3 length: 14 amino acids. The ends were cut back, 8 bases at V and 11 bases at J, with 20 bases in the middle. CDR3 amino acids: CASSTRGGPTPLHF. CDR3 sequence (DNA): TGTGCCAGTTCCACCCGCGGGGGGCCGACACCCCTCCACTTT.

This clonotype came up a few times. Written as DNA, the CDR3 is TGCAGTGGGAAGACTACAGGCTGGGGCGGGGAGCTGTTTTTT. This codes for CSGKTTGWGGELFF. The chain links TRBV29-1 to TRBJ2-2; D may correspond to TRBD1 or TRBD2 (5 bases each). Germline V gene lookup returns CDR1 SQVTM and CDR2 ANQGSEA. The CDR3 runs to 14 residues.

This clonotype was seen many times. This chain joins TRBV5-1 and TRBJ2-7, with D possibly matching TRBD2 (6 bases). Trimming took off 8 bases at V and 7 bases at J, with 19 bases between the two ends. Germline CDR1 is SGHRS and CDR2 is YFSETQ. CDR3 length equals 13 residues. The CDR3 sequence: CARRGLTLCEQYF. As DNA, the CDR3 is TGCGCCAGGAGGGGACTGACCCTGTGTGAGCAGTACTTC.

The gene calls are TRBV10-3 and TRBJ2-1; D possibly corresponds to TRBD1 (6 bases). The CDR3 is 15 residues long. Trimming cost V 5 bases and J 8 bases, with 19 bases left between them. Germline V gives CDR1 ENHRY, CDR2 SYGVKD. The CDR3 protein is CAISNTQTGSDEQFF. Here the CDR3 DNA reads TGTGCCATCAGTAATACACAGACAGGATCGGATGAGCAGTTCTTC.

This clonotype occurred a few times. V gene TRBV6-5 combines with J gene TRBJ1-2, with unresolved D. Trimming pared 6 bases from V and 3 bases from J, leaving 14 bases between. Germline values: CDR1 MNHEY, CDR2 SVGAGI. The CDR3 is made up of 14 amino acids. The CDR3 sequence is CASSPTSRDYGYTF. CDR3 DNA sequence: TGTGCCAGCAGCCCTACTTCAAGAGACTATGGCTACACCTTC.

The rearrangement links TRBV20-1 to TRBJ2-7; perhaps TRBD2 as D (7 bases). From germline, CDR1 is DFQATT and CDR2 SNEGSKA (reference sequence). V dropped 5 bases and J dropped 0 bases, with 17 bases sitting between them. The CDR3 covers 15 residues. The CDR3 is CSAGGASGSSYEQYF. The CDR3 coding sequence is TGCAGTGCTGGGGGGGCTAGCGGAAGCTCCTACGAGCAGTACTTC.

This clonotype has a handful of counts. The chain combines TRBV6-5 with TRBJ2-5; TRBD2 matches 11 bases. In germline, CDR1 is MNHEY, CDR2 SVGAGI. V trimming: 4 bases; J trimming: 4 bases; junction bases outside the gene matches: 5. The CDR3 contains 15 residues. CDR3 DNA: TGTGCCAGCAGTTTTGGGACTAGCGGTATAGAGACCCAGTACTTC. It codes for CASSFGTSGIETQYF.

This clonotype appeared a few times. The chain employs TRBV6-6 and TRBJ2-1; 11 positions match TRBD2. Looked up from germline, CDR1 is MNHNY and CDR2 is SVGAGI (reference sequence). With 6 bases clipped from V and 5 bases from J, the junction kept 9 bases outside the gene matches. The CDR3 spans 16 residues. The CDR3 reads CASRPPGTSGHNEQFF. CDR3 bases: TGTGCCAGCAGACCCCCCGGGACTAGCGGACACAATGAGCAGTTCTTC.

The chain employs TRBV24-1 and TRBJ2-7; 7 bases line up with TRBD2. The CDR3 covers 14 residues. The V segment lost 5 bases and the J segment 2 bases; nucleotides outside the gene matches: 5. Germline V lookup: CDR1 KGHDR, CDR2 SFDVKD. This CDR3 reads CATSVAGATYEQYF. The CDR3 coding sequence is TGTGCCACCAGTGTTGCGGGAGCAACCTACGAGCAGTACTTC.

This clonotype has only a few counts. The chain joins TRBV11-1 to TRBJ2-1; 11 bases fit TRBD2. This CDR3 is built from 16 residues. Germline V gives CDR1 SGHAT, CDR2 FQDESV (reference sequence). Trimming cost V 5 bases and J 7 bases; bases outside gene matches: 10. The CDR3 reads CASSATGTSGHNEQFF. In nucleotides, the CDR3 is TGTGCCAGCAGCGCAACCGGGACTAGCGGCCATAATGAGCAGTTCTTC.

The chain employs TRBV29-1 and TRBJ2-2, with TRBD2 as a possible D gene (5 bases). Germline V gene data show CDR1 as SQVTM and CDR2 as ANQGSEA. The V and J ends lost 5 bases and 5 bases respectively, with 9 bases between them. CDR3 length: 12 residues. The CDR3 region is CSVSRGTGELFF. CDR3 bases: TGCAGCGTTTCACGAGGGACCGGGGAGCTGTTTTTT.

The V call is TRBV18, the J call TRBJ2-7, with TRBD2 identical over 7 bases. The last part of the DNA fits TRBJ2-5 better; the J call may be wrong. Germline V gene sequence: CDR1 KGHSH, CDR2 LQKENI. This CDR3 has 17 amino acids. The CDR3 here is CASSPARSLADPGTQYF. For the CDR3, the DNA is TGTGCCAGCTCACCCGCGCGGTCGCTAGCGGACCCCGGGACCCAGTACTTC.

The V gene is TRBV20-1, the J gene TRBJ2-1; D unresolved. TRBJ2-7 matches the DNA end more closely, so the J call is doubtful. The CDR3 length is 10 residues. The germline V gene encodes CDR1 DFQATT and CDR2 SNEGSKA (reference sequence). For the CDR3, the DNA is TGCAGTGCCAAGGCCATAGAGCAGTACTTC. This translates into CSAKAIEQYF.

The chain joins TRBV6-2 or TRBV6-3 to TRBJ1-2; 7 bases are shared with TRBD1. The J segment lost 8 bases and the V segment lost 10 bases, leaving 13 bases of the junction unmatched. The CDR3 spans 13 residues. CDR1 is MNHEY and CDR2 is SVGEGT in the germline V gene. CDR3 in amino acids: CAISGQARSGYTF. The CDR3 DNA reads as TGTGCCATCTCTGGACAGGCGAGGTCCGGCTACACCTTC.